This passage covers 30 T cell receptor beta chains from one sample sequenced in a study of vaccination and CD4 T cells after COVID-19. What these receptors recognize is not known. The Oncomine TCR Beta short-read assay sequenced DNA from cultured CD4+ T cells. In TCRdb, the PCR reads were re-called with MiXCR into one record per CDR3 protein. The sample shows about 17,000 distinct CDR3 sequences, roughly 30% of them seen only once. The treatment is: roughly ten-day PBMC culture with coronavirus spike peptide pools or control peptides (ViraFEST assay). The sequenced sample was cultured CD4+ T cells from blood. All receptors derive from a human donor with COVID-19.

V usage is TRBV20-1 and J usage is TRBJ1-1, with TRBD1 as a possible D gene (5 bases). This CDR3 spans 15 amino acids. Between the trimmed V and J ends, which lost 2 bases and 1 base, there was a span of 14 bases. The V gene's germline CDR1 is DFQATT and CDR2 SNEGSKA (reference sequence). The DNA for the CDR3 is TGCAGTGCTAGAACCTATTTGGGGCGGAACACTGAAGCTTTCTTT. This encodes CSARTYLGRNTEAFF.

This clonotype was observed a handful of times. V is TRBV5-8 and J is TRBJ2-5, with 9 bases lining up with TRBD1. The CDR3 has 14 residues. Germline values: CDR1 SGHTS, CDR2 YDEGEE. The J segment lost 2 bases and the V segment lost 2 bases, leaving 1 base of the junction unmatched. CDR3 amino acids: CASSFGTGQETQYF. Written as DNA, the CDR3 is TGTGCCAGCAGCTTCGGGACAGGGCAAGAGACCCAGTACTTC.

The table lists this clonotype with a few counts. This chain joins TRBV7-6 and TRBJ2-5; a weak D match, TRBD2 (7 bases). The CDR3 covers 18 residues. V gave up 0 bases and J gave up 4 bases, with 21 bases separating them. Germline V gives CDR1 SGHVS, CDR2 FNYEAQ. CDR3 in DNA: TGTGCCAGCAGCTTAGCGAGAGGGGGGGGCGGAGCGGCAGAGACCCAGTACTTC. Its protein is CASSLARGGGGAAETQYF.

This clonotype is deemed medium-sized (0.01 to 0.1%). V gene TRBV24-1 combines with J gene TRBJ2-5, with 15 nucleotides matching TRBD2. This CDR3 comprises 17 residues. V dropped 4 bases and J dropped 5; count of bases not matched to a gene: 7. Germline CDR1 and CDR2: KGHDR and SFDVKD. The CDR3 DNA is TGTGCCACCAGTGACTCCCGGACTAGCGGGGGGGCGGAGACCCAGTACTTC. This gives the protein CATSDSRTSGGAETQYF.

The chain combines TRBV7-8 with TRBJ2-5; 11 nucleotides match TRBD2. Germline V CDR1 and CDR2: SGHVS, FQNEAQ. This CDR3 contains 16 residues. V shed 5 bases, J shed 5 bases, and the junction held 10 bases outside the gene matches. The CDR3, as DNA: TGTGCCAGCAGCCGTATCACTAGCGGGGGAGGGGAGACCCAGTACTTC. Translation gives CASSRITSGGGETQYF.

V and J are TRBV5-4 and TRBJ1-3; no definite D call. The CDR3 is 15 residues long. Trimming took off 4 bases at V and 0 bases at J, with 11 bases between the two ends. Germline V gives CDR1 SGHNT, CDR2 YYREEE (reference sequence). CDR3 bases: TGTGCCAGCAGCCCGATCCGAAGCTCTGGAAACACCATATATTTT. This codes for CASSPIRSSGNTIYF. Combining the CDR3 with reference TRBV5-4 and TRBJ1-3 gives the whole variable domain ETGVTQSPTHLIKTRGQQVTLRCSSQSGHNTVSWYQQALGQGPQFIFQYYREEENGRGNFPPRFSGLQFPNYSSELNVNALELDDSALYLCASSPIRSSGNTIYFGEGSWLTVV.

CDR3 region: CASSLGVNREGFF. The CDR3 coding sequence is TGTGCCAGCAGCTTGGGAGTCAACAGGGAGGGGTTCTTC. J is TRBJ2-1 and V is TRBV5-6; the D gene is possibly TRBD2 (7 bases). Germline CDR1 reads SGHDT; CDR2 reads YYEEEE. Trimming pared 0 bases from V and 15 bases from J, leaving 16 bases between. The CDR3 is 13 residues long. The full variable domain, completed using reference TRBV5-6 and TRBJ2-1, is DAGVTQSPTHLIKTRGQQVTLRCSPKSGHDTVSWYQQALGQGPQFIFQYYEEEERQRGNFPDRFSGHQFPNYSSELNVNALLLGDSALYLCASSLGVNREGFFGPGTRLTVL.

V gene TRBV30 combines with J gene TRBJ1-5, with D uncertain. The CDR3 is made up of 14 amino acids. Between the trimmed V and J ends, which lost 2 bases and 2 bases, there was a span of 10 bases. The germline CDR1 and CDR2 sequences are GTSNPN and SVGIG (reference sequence). This CDR3 is CAWSSLDGNQPQHF. Here the CDR3 DNA reads TGTGCCTGGAGTAGTCTTGATGGCAATCAGCCCCAGCATTTT.

This chain links TRBV28 with TRBJ2-3, with 8 positions matching TRBD2. The CDR3 totals 13 residues. J lost 7 bases, V lost 6 bases, and 6 bases had no gene match. Germline CDR1 reads MDHEN; CDR2 reads SYDVKM. CDR3 sequence (DNA): TGTGCCAGCAGCTCACGGGGGGGTTATACGCAGTATTTT. Amino acid sequence: CASSSRGGYTQYF.

V and J are TRBV6-4 and TRBJ1-1, with D tentatively TRBD1 (5 bases). Germline values: CDR1 MRHNA, CDR2 SNTAGT. Between the trimmed V and J ends, which lost 3 bases and 4 bases, there was a span of 9 bases. This CDR3 region has 13 residues. The CDR3 nucleotides are TGTGCCAGCAGTGAGGGACGGGGCACTGAAGCTTTCTTT. The encoded protein is CASSEGRGTEAFF.

This clonotype has more than one count but fewer than ten. The chain has TRBV6-1 and TRBJ2-1, with 11 bases matching TRBD2. The CDR3 consists of 15 residues. The germline V gene has CDR1 MNHNS and CDR2 SASEGT. The trim removed 6 bases at V and 2 bases at J, leaving 3 bases unmatched. Here the CDR3 reads CASSTSGGPYNEQFF. In nucleotides, the CDR3 is TGTGCCAGCAGCACTAGCGGGGGACCCTACAATGAGCAGTTCTTC.

The rearrangement joins TRBV2 to TRBJ2-5, with D maybe TRBD1 (5 bases). Trimming shortened V by 3 bases and J by 9 bases, and 14 bases separated the two germline ends. In germline, CDR1 is SNHLY, CDR2 FYNNEI. The CDR3 spans 13 residues. Here the CDR3 reads CASSDGAPRAQYF. The CDR3 region has the DNA TGTGCCAGCAGTGATGGGGCCCCCCGGGCCCAGTACTTC.

This clonotype was counted between two and nine times. This rearrangement joins TRBV7-6 to TRBJ1-1; the D is unclear. The CDR3 is made up of 14 amino acids. Looked up from germline, CDR1 is SGHVS and CDR2 is FNYEAQ. Trimming took 1 base from V and 7 from J, leaving 13 bases between them. CDR3 DNA sequence: TGTGCCAGCAGCTTAGATGTTGGGAATGGTGAAGCTTTCTTT. It encodes CASSLDVGNGEAFF.

The genes are TRBV4-2 and TRBJ2-3; D gene uncertain. Deletions cut 0 bases from V and 2 bases from J, with 9 bases between. Per germline, CDR1 LGHNA and CDR2 YNFKEQ. CDR3 length: 15 residues. Here the CDR3 DNA reads TGTGCCAGCAGCCAAGAGGTGACCCACACAGATACGCAGTATTTT. This sequence encodes CASSQEVTHTDTQYF.

CDR3 residues: CASSSDRGLKYGYTF. The CDR3 bases are TGTGCCAGCAGCTCCGACAGGGGGTTAAAGTATGGCTACACCTTC. The gene calls are TRBV5-6 and TRBJ1-2; 9 bases align to TRBD1. The CDR3 is 15 residues long. CDR1 and CDR2 (germline): SGHDT, YYEEEE. The J segment lost 5 bases and the V segment lost 3 bases, leaving 8 bases of the junction unmatched.

This clonotype came up a few times. The V gene is TRBV20-1, the J gene TRBJ2-2; tentative D call: TRBD2 (6 bases). Germline V lookup: CDR1 DFQATT, CDR2 SNEGSKA (reference sequence). This CDR3 has 16 residues. Trimming removed 5 bases from V and 1 base from J, with 17 bases in between. The CDR3 sequence is CSAPRGTHRNTGELFF. In DNA form, the CDR3 reads TGCAGTGCTCCTCGGGGGACCCACCGGAACACCGGGGAGCTGTTTTTT.

The rearrangement links TRBV2 to TRBJ2-1, with D hard to call. Trimming cost V 4 bases and J 4 bases, with 14 bases left between them. The CDR3 is 15 amino acids. Germline V gene data show CDR1 as SNHLY and CDR2 as FYNNEI. The DNA for the CDR3 is TGTGCCAGCAGTGTAAGGGAAGGTGGATACAATGAGCAGTTCTTC. This encodes CASSVREGGYNEQFF.

The gene calls are TRBV4-2 and TRBJ2-2; 13 positions match TRBD2. The CDR3 covers 19 residues. Germline CDR1 reads LGHNA; CDR2 reads YNFKEQ. V shed 0 bases, J shed 0 bases, and the junction held 4 bases outside the gene matches. The CDR3 coding sequence is TGTGCCAGCAGCCAAGAAGGACTAGCGGGGGCCGCGAACACCGGGGAGCTGTTTTTT. It specifies CASSQEGLAGAANTGELFF.

This clonotype has only a few counts. The chain combines TRBV5-1 with TRBJ2-7; D unresolved. CDR3 length equals 15 residues. The germline V and J ends were trimmed by 5 bases and 2 bases, with 17 bases remaining between them. Looked up from germline, CDR1 is SGHRS and CDR2 is YFSETQ. Here the CDR3 reads CASRPRRSTPYEQYF. Written as DNA, the CDR3 is TGCGCCAGCAGGCCCCGTCGATCAACTCCCTACGAGCAGTACTTC.

This chain links TRBV6-1 with TRBJ2-1, with D possibly being TRBD2 (5 bases). Germline V CDR1 and CDR2: MNHNS, SASEGT. The ends were cut back, 6 bases at V and 6 bases at J, with 21 bases in the middle. The CDR3 has 16 residues. The CDR3 region has the DNA TGTGCCAGCAGCCGCCCACAAAATCCCGAGGGCAATGAGCAGTTCTTC. Translation: CASSRPQNPEGNEQFF.

This clonotype was seen more than once but under ten times. V and J are TRBV6-1 and TRBJ2-3; 9 bases agree with TRBD2. The CDR3 runs 15 residues. The ends lost 4 bases at V and 2 bases at J; junction bases unmatched: 4. In germline, CDR1 is MNHNS, CDR2 SASEGT. The CDR3 region is CASSAGGGDTDTQYF. CDR3 coding DNA: TGTGCCAGCAGTGCGGGCGGGGGGGACACAGATACGCAGTATTTT.

V is TRBV10-2 and J is TRBJ1-2; D is uncertain. The germline gives CDR1 WSHSY, CDR2 SAAADI. The CDR3 has 12 amino acids. Trimming took off 5 bases at V and 7 bases at J, with 11 bases between the two ends. The CDR3 loop reads CASSPRDLGYTF. CDR3 nucleotide sequence: TGCGCCAGCAGTCCTCGAGATCTTGGCTACACCTTC.

This clonotype was seen more than once but under ten times. The chain has TRBV7-2 and TRBJ1-6; D possibly corresponds to TRBD1 (5 bases). CDR1 SGHTA and CDR2 FQGNSA come from the germline V gene. The CDR3 consists of 15 residues. The V end lost 1 base, the J end lost 8 bases, and 12 bases lay between the germline ends. CDR3 coding DNA: TGTGCCAGCAGCTTAGTTGGGGGTCTTGATTCACCCCTCCACTTT. It yields the protein CASSLVGGLDSPLHF. The variable domain in full, completed from reference TRBV7-2 and TRBJ1-6, reads GAGVSQSPSNKVTEKGKDVELRCDPISGHTALYWYRQSLGQGLEFLIYFQGNSAPDKSGLPSDRFSAERTGGSVSTLTIQRTQQEDSAVYLCASSLVGGLDSPLHFGNGTRLTVT.

To note about this clonotype: This sequence may be a read error, since a much larger clone differs from it by one base. The gene calls are TRBV12-3 or TRBV12-4 and TRBJ2-5; TRBD2 agrees at 8 bases. V lost 5 bases and J lost 4; bases outside the gene matches: 15. The CDR3 contains 17 residues. CDR3 in DNA: TGTGCCAGCAGTGGGGGACTAGTGGGGGGTTTACGAGAGACCCAGTACTTC. Its protein product is CASSGGLVGGLRETQYF.

The chain links TRBV5-5 to TRBJ1-2, with D tentatively TRBD1 (5 bases). V was pared by 3 bases and J by 6 bases, with 12 bases between. Germline-derived CDR1 and CDR2 are SGHKS and YYEKEE (reference sequence). The CDR3 totals 13 residues. As DNA, the CDR3 is TGTGCCAGCAGCTCGGGACGAAATGATGGCTACACCTTC. Amino acids: CASSSGRNDGYTF.

This clonotype was seen a few times. The genes are TRBV12-3 or TRBV12-4 and TRBJ1-1; D is unclear. This CDR3 has 12 amino acids. The V gene lost 5 bases and the J gene lost 10 bases, with 14 bases spanning the gap. The CDR3 spells CASSIVGRGAFF. The CDR3, as DNA: TGTGCCAGCAGTATCGTCGGGAGAGGAGCTTTCTTT.

The sample holds a few counts of this clonotype. The chain couples TRBV19 to TRBJ2-5; TRBD2 aligns across 8 bases. This CDR3 has 16 amino acids. The J segment lost 4 bases and the V segment lost 6 bases, leaving 13 bases of the junction unmatched. CDR1 is LNHDA, CDR2 SQIVND, per germline (reference sequence). CDR3 protein: CASSPRGLESRETQYF. The CDR3 coding sequence is TGTGCCAGTAGCCCCCGGGGACTAGAGTCCCGAGAGACCCAGTACTTC.

The V and J genes are TRBV5-1 and TRBJ2-5, with D perhaps TRBD2 (6 bases). CDR1 and CDR2 (germline): SGHRS, YFSETQ. This CDR3 has 14 amino acids. Between the trimmed V and J ends, which lost 0 bases and 4 bases, there was a span of 10 bases. The CDR3 coding sequence is TGCGCCAGCAGCTTGGCTCGTAGCGGAGAGACCCAGTACTTC. Protein: CASSLARSGETQYF.

The chain uses TRBV5-4 and TRBJ2-7; 7 nucleotides agree with TRBD1. Germline-derived CDR1 and CDR2 are SGHNT and YYREEE (reference sequence). The CDR3 has 17 residues. J lost 5 bases, V lost 3 bases, and 17 bases had no gene match. The CDR3 here is CASSSLAPRTGSHEQYF. The CDR3 nucleotides read TGTGCCAGCAGCTCGTTAGCCCCTCGGACAGGTTCCCACGAGCAGTACTTC.

DNA for the CDR3: TGTGCCAGCAGCCAGGGGTCTGGTACAGATACGCAGTATTTT. It encodes CASSQGSGTDTQYF. This rearrangement joins TRBV6-1 to TRBJ2-3, with D perhaps matching TRBD1 (6 bases). The germline gives CDR1 MNHNS, CDR2 SASEGT. This CDR3 contains 14 residues. Trimming shortened V by 6 bases and J by 3 bases, and 13 bases separated the two germline ends.